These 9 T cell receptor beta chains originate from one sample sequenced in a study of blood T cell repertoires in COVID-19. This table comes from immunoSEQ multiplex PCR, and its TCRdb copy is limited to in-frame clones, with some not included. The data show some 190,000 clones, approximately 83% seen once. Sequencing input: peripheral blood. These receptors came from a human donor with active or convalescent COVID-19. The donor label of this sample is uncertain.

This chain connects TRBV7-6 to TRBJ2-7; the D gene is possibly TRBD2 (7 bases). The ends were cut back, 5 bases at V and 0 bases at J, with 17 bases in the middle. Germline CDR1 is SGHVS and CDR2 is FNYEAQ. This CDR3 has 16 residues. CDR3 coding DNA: TGTGCCAGCAGCCGACCCGGGGGGCTTAACTCCTACGAGCAGTACTTC. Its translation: CASSRPGGLNSYEQYF.

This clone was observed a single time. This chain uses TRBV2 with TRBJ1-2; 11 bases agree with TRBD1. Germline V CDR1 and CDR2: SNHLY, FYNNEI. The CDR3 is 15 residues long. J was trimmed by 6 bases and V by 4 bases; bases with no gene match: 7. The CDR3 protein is CASSGPGDRGDGYTF. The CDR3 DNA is TGTGCCAGCAGTGGACCAGGGGACAGGGGGGATGGCTACACCTTC.

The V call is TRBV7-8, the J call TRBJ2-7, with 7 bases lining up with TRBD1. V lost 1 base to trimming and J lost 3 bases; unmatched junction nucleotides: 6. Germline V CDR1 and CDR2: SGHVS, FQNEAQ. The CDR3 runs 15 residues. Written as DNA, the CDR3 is TGTGCCAGCAGCTTAGAACTAACAGGGGTCTACGAGCAGTACTTC. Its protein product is CASSLELTGVYEQYF.

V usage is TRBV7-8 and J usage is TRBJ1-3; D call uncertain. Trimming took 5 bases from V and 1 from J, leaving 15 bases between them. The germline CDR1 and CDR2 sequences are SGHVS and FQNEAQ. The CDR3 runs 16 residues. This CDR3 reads CASSLRSGISGNTIYF. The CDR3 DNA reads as TGTGCCAGCAGCCTTAGGTCCGGGATTTCTGGAAACACCATATATTTT. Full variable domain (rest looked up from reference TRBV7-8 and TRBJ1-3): GAGVSQSPRYKVAKRGQDVALRCDPISGHVSLFWYQQALGQGPEFLTYFQNEAQLDKSGLPSDRFFAERPEGSVSTLKIQRTQQEDSAVYLCASSLRSGISGNTIYFGEGSWLTVV.

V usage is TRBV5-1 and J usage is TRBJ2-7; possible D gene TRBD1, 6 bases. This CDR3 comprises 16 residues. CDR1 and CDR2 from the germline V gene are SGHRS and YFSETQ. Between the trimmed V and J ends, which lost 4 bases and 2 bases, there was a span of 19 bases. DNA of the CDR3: TGCGCCAGCAGCCTCTCTATGGCAGGGGCCCCCTACGAGCAGTACTTC. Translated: CASSLSMAGAPYEQYF.

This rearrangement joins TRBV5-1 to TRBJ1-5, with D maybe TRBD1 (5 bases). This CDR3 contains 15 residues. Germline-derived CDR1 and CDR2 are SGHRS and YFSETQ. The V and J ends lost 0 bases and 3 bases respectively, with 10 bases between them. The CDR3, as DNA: TGCGCCAGCAGCTTGGGGGTAGGGGCCAATCAGCCCCAGCATTTT. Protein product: CASSLGVGANQPQHF. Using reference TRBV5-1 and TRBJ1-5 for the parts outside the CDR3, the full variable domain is KAGVTQTPRYLIKTRGQQVTLSCSPISGHRSVSWYQQTPGQGLQFLFEYFSETQRNKGNFPGRFSGRQFSNSRSEMNVSTLELGDSALYLCASSLGVGANQPQHFGDGTRLSIL.

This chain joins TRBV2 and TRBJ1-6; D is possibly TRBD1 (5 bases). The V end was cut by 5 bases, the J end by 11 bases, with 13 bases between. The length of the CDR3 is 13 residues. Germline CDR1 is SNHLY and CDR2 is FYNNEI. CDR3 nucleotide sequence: TGTGCCAGCAGTCCCAGGTTGGGGCCACCCCTCCACTTT. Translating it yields CASSPRLGPPLHF.

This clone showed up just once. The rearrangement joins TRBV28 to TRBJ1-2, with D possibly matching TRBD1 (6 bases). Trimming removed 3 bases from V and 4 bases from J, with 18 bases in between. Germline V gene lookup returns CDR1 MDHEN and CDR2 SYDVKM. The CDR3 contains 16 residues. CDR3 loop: CASSFELDSRVYGYTF. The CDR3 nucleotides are TGTGCCAGCAGTTTCGAATTGGACAGTCGGGTCTATGGCTACACCTTC.

CDR3 in amino acids: CAYPPEGGNSPLHF. CDR3 coding DNA: TGTGCCTACCCACCTGAGGGAGGCAATTCACCCCTCCACTTT. This chain links TRBV30 with TRBJ1-6; no firm D call. Germline V gives CDR1 GTSNPN, CDR2 SVGIG (reference sequence). V lost 7 bases and J 7 bases, leaving 17 bases between the germline ends. This CDR3 spans 14 amino acids.